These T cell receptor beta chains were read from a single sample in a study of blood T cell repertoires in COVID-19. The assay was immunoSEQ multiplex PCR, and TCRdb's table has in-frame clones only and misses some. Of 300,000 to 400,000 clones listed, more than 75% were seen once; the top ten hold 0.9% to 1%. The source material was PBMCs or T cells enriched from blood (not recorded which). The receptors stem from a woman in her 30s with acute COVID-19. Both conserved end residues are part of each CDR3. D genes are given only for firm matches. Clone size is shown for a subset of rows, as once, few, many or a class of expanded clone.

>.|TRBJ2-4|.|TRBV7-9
CASSQQGAVPKNIQYF
TGTGCCAGCAGCCAACAGGGCGCTGTTCCCAAAAACATTCAGTACTTC
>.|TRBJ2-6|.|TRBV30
CAWSSLGANVLTF
TGTGCCTGGAGTTCGTTAGGGGCCAACGTCCTGACTTTC
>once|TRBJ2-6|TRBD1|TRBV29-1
CSAIDRVDRLSGANVLTF
TGCAGCGCGATTGACAGGGTAGACCGTCTGTCTGGGGCCAACGTCCTGACTTTC
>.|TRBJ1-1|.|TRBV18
CASLDSAVWMNTEAFF
TGTGCCAGCTTGGACAGCGCCGTTTGGATGAACACTGAAGCTTTCTTT
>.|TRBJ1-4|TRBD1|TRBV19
CASSISGGPNEKLFF
TGTGCCAGTAGTATCTCAGGGGGCCCTAATGAAAAACTGTTTTTT
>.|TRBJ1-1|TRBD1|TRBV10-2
CASNDRGTEAFF
TGCGCCAGCAACGACAGGGGAACTGAAGCTTTCTTT
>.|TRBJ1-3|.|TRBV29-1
CSVESGGYSGNTIYF
TGCAGCGTTGAAAGCGGAGGTTACTCTGGAAACACCATATATTTT
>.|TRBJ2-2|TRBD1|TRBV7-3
CASSLAGTGGVGELFF
TGTGCCAGCAGCTTAGCCGGGACAGGGGGAGTCGGGGAGCTGTTTTTT
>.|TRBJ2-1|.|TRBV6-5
CASRTPGNNEQFF
TGTGCCAGCAGAACCCCCGGGAACAATGAGCAGTTCTTC
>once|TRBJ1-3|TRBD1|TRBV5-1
CASSPRTGDVNTIYF
TGCGCCAGCAGCCCCCGGACAGGGGACGTAAACACCATATATTTT
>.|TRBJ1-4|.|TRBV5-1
CASSLVGYGEKLFF
TGCGCCAGCAGCTTGGTGGGCTATGGGGAAAAACTGTTTTTT
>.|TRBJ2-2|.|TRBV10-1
CASTPGVTGELFF
TGCGCCAGCACCCCCGGGGTCACCGGGGAGCTGTTTTTT
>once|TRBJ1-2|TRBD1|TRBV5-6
CASSRGQAGYGYTF
TGTGCCAGCAGCAGAGGACAGGCGGGATATGGCTACACCTTC
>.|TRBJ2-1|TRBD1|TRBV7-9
CASSFEGADEQFF
TGTGCCAGCAGCTTTGAGGGGGCCGATGAGCAGTTCTTC
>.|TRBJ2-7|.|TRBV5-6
CASSPYRGGTYEQYF
TGTGCCAGCAGCCCGTACAGGGGGGGAACATACGAGCAGTACTTC
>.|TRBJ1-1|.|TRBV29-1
CSVRYGGNTEAFF
TGCAGCGTTCGGTACGGGGGGAACACTGAAGCTTTCTTT
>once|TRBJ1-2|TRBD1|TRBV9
CATYEIRDRGLNFYGYTF
TGTGCCACCTACGAAATCCGGGACAGGGGGTTAAATTTCTATGGCTACACCTTC
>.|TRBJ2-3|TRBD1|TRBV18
CASSPWTGDDTQYF
TGTGCCAGCTCACCATGGACAGGGGACGATACGCAGTATTTT
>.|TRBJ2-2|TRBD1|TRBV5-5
CASSLWWGQGVSGELFF
TGTGCCAGCAGCTTGTGGTGGGGACAGGGGGTCTCCGGGGAGCTGTTTTTT
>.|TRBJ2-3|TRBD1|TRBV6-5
CASSYGQGSDTQYF
TGTGCCAGCAGTTACGGACAGGGTTCGGATACGCAGTATTTT
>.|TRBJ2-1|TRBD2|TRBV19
CASNYGGGASEQFF
TGTGCCAGTAACTACGGCGGGGGGGCCAGTGAGCAGTTCTTC
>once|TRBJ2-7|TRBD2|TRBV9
CASSVGSGGPSYEQYF
TGTGCCAGCAGCGTAGGTTCGGGGGGGCCCTCCTACGAGCAGTACTTC
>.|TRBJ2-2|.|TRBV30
CAWSISGTTGELFF
TGTGCCTGGAGTATTTCAGGGACAACCGGGGAGCTGTTTTTT
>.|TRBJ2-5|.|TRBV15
CATRATGLRGSKETQYF
TGTGCCACCAGAGCTACGGGACTCCGTGGGTCGAAAGAGACCCAGTACTTC
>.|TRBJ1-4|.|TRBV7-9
CASSLEGRREKLFF
TGTGCCAGCAGCTTGGAGGGCCGGCGTGAAAAACTGTTTTTT
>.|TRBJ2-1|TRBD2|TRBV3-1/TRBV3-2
CASSPGAGSSYNEQFF
TGTGCCAGCAGCCCTGGAGCGGGGAGCTCCTACAATGAGCAGTTCTTC
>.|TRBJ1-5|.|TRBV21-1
CASSNPLTGQRYSNQPQHF
TGTGCCAGCAGCAACCCCCTAACGGGACAACGATATAGCAATCAGCCCCAGCATTTT
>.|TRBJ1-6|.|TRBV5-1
CASSWGRRGDSPLHF
TGCGCCAGCAGCTGGGGGCGAAGGGGCGATTCACCCCTCCACTTT
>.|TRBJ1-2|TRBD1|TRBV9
CASSVDGTVYGYTF
TGTGCCAGCAGCGTAGACGGGACAGTCTATGGCTACACCTTC
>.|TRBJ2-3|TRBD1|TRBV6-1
CASSEVGRGLRLDTQYF
TGTGCCAGCAGTGAAGTAGGTAGGGGGCTCCGGTTAGATACGCAGTATTTT
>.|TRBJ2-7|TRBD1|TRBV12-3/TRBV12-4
CASSTGGWNEQYF
TGTGCCAGCAGTACAGGGGGGTGGAACGAGCAGTACTTC
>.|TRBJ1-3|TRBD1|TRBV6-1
CASSDRPGQVSFAGKNTIYF
TGTGCCAGCAGTGACCGCCCAGGACAGGTATCGTTTGCAGGCAAAAACACCATATATTTT
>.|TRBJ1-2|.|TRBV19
CATLSYGYTF
TGTGCCACTCTGAGCTATGGCTACACCTTC
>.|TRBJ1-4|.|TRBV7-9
CASSRTKKNRNEKLFF
TGTGCCAGCAGCCGGACAAAGAAGAATAGAAATGAAAAACTGTTTTTT
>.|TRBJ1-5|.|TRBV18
CASSPEAGGNQPQHF
TGTGCCAGCTCACCAGAGGCGGGAGGCAATCAGCCCCAGCATTTT
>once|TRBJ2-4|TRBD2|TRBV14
CASSPTSGASKNIQYF
TGTGCCAGCAGCCCAACTAGCGGGGCCTCCAAAAACATTCAGTACTTC
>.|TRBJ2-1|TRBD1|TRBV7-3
CASSSTRDRTYNEQFF
TGTGCCAGCAGCTCAACCCGGGACAGGACCTACAATGAGCAGTTCTTC
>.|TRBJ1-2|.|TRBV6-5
CASSYGGHLNYGYTF
TGTGCCAGCAGTTATGGGGGACACCTTAACTATGGCTACACCTTC
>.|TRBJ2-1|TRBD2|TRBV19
CASSRTSGGIPSYNEQFF
TGTGCCAGTAGCCGTACTAGCGGGGGCATCCCATCCTACAATGAGCAGTTCTTC
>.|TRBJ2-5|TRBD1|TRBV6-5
CASSFLRTGGMETQYF
TGTGCCAGCAGTTTCCTTCGGACAGGGGGCATGGAGACCCAGTACTTC
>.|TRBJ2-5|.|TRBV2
CASSDLGNLETQYF
TGTGCCAGCAGTGACCTCGGGAATTTGGAGACCCAGTACTTC
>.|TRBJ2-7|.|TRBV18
CASSLGGGRYEQYF
TGTGCCAGCTCACTAGGTGGCGGGCGCTACGAGCAGTACTTC
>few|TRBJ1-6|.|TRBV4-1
CASSQEYRLLTPLHF
TGCGCCAGCAGCCAAGAGTACAGGCTACTAACACCCCTCCACTTT
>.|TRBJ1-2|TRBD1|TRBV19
CASSMDRDDGYTF
TGTGCCAGTAGTATGGACAGGGACGATGGCTACACCTTC
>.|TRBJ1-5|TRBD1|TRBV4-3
CASSQWRTGDQPQHF
TGCGCCAGCAGCCAATGGAGGACAGGGGATCAGCCCCAGCATTTT
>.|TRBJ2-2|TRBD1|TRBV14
CASSRPDRGNTGELFF
TGTGCCAGCAGCCGACCGGACAGGGGGAACACCGGGGAGCTGTTTTTT
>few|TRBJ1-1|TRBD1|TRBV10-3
CAITDRATEAFF
TGTGCCATCACCGACAGGGCTACTGAAGCTTTCTTT
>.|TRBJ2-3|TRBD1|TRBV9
CASSVENLLGQGDDTQYF
TGTGCCAGCAGCGTAGAGAATTTGTTGGGACAGGGGGACGATACGCAGTATTTT
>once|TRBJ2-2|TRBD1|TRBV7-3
CASSRGQKNTGELFF
TGTGCCAGCAGCCGGGGACAGAAAAACACCGGGGAGCTGTTTTTT
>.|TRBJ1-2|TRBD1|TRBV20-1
CSASRTGVENYGYTF
TGCAGTGCTAGTCGTACAGGGGTCGAGAACTATGGCTACACCTTC